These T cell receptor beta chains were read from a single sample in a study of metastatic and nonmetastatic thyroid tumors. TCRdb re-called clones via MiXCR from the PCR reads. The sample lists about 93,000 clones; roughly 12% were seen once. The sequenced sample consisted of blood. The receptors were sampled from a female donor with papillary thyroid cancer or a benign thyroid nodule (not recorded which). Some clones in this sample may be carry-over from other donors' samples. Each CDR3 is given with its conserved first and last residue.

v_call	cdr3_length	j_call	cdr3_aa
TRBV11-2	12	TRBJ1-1	CASSPAWDEAFF
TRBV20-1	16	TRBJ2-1	CSATPYNPASGRVQFF
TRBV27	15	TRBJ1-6	CASSLRTERDSPLHF
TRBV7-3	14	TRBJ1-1	CASSEQGGATEAFF
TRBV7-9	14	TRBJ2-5	CASSLAGAQETQYF
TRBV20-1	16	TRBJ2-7	CSAKTGSFLSSYEQYF
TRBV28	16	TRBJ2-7	CASTILVGRMTDEQYF
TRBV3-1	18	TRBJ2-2	CASSQLVRGTKNTGELFF
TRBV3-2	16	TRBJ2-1	CASSQVLLGRENEQFF
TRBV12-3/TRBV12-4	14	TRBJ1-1	CASSLVPPNTEAFF
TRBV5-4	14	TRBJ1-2	CASSLGGEVYGYTF
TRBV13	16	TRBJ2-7	CASSLGPSGRAYEQYF
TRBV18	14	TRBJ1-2	CASSQAEMSYGYTF
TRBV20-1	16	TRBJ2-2	CSARDGTSFDTGELFF
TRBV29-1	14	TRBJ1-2	CSVGLAGALYGYTF
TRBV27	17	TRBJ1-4	CASSFSGRSPTNEKLFF
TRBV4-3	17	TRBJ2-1	CASSQDSTSASYNEQFF
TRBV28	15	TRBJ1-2	CASSLSVTGGDGYTF
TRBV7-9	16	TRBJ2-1	CASSSLWGGGDNEQFF
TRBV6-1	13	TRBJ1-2	CASSVRTGYGYTF